This TCR beta chain was observed in a study of memory B cells and T cells in multiple sclerosis. The CDR3 is 17 residues long. The germline V and J ends were trimmed by 5 bases and 7 bases, with 21 bases remaining between them. The germline V gene encodes CDR1 SGHTA and CDR2 FQGNSA. Separate sequencing covered autoproliferating (CFSE-dim) and non-proliferating (CFSE-high) T cells from stimulus-free culture. Cultures began with some 52 million CFSE-labeled PBMCs, unstimulated for 7 days, with replicate wells pooled. Concerning this clone itself: Antigen unknown.

The table came from immunoSEQ multiplex PCR; TCRdb's copy has only in-frame clones and leaves some out. Of approximately 47,000 clones in the sample, around 79% were seen once. The sequence was obtained from a human donor with multiple sclerosis. Sequenced: PBMCs from blood kept in culture. The chain uses TRBV7-2 and TRBJ1-6, with D tentatively TRBD1 (5 bases). For the CDR3, the DNA is TGTGCCAGCAGCCCCACTCGCACGGGACCGACAAATTCACCCCTCCACTTT. Translating it yields CASSPTRTGPTNSPLHF.